This TCR beta chain was recovered during a study of blood T cell repertoires in COVID-19 (dated by TCRdb to between 2020 and 2021). Turning to the overall study: Samples from collaborators originated in the United States, Italy and Spain and spanned both the acute and convalescent phases of COVID-19. The material from the prospective study consisted of cDNA or gDNA derived from T cells, B-cell-depleted T cells, or PBMCs. Deeply sampled blood TCRbeta repertoires from subjects exposed to, actively infected with, or recovered from COVID-19 were included in the dataset. The repertoires were released in a freely available public database intended as a resource for research on the immune response to SARS-CoV-2. Samples were obtained from the ongoing ImmuneRACE study (first 160 participants) and from some 1,200 subjects provided by 6 global collaborators. Nearly every sample came with metadata listing a de-identified subject ID, COVID-19 status, age in years and sex. Where HLA class I and class II types were available, the types were taken from metadata supplied by the sample provider, not from assay-based typing. The paper's findings and limits, for the study overall: The amount of clinical and demographic metadata varied by source and participant and was provided uncurated.

To note about this clone: What this receptor recognizes is not known. No much larger clonotype is one base removed from it; base qualities were not supplied.

CDR1 MNHEY and CDR2 SVGAGI are derived from the germline V gene. The CDR3 measures 15 amino acids from cysteine to phenylalanine. Only the CDR3 DNA stays, 45 bases, in frame from base 1. V is reduced by 7 bases and J by 7 bases, leaving a spacing of 23 bases between them. Each collaborating institution followed its own protocols to collect whole blood in K2EDTA tubes. For TCRbeta analysis, collaborators shipped samples in one of three forms: frozen whole blood, isolated PBMCs, or DNA extracted from either of those sample types. The immunoSEQ Assay, a bias-controlled multiplex PCR, was used to amplify TCRbeta CDR3 regions from genomic DNA. As for the authors' bioinformatics: The number of nucleated cells in each sample was estimated by amplification of reference gene primers within the assay. Sequence reads were collapsed and filtered to measure the absolute abundance of every unique TCRbeta CDR3 rearrangement. For each sample, productive Simpson clonality was calculated by taking the square root of Simpson's diversity index across productive rearrangements. Sourced from immuneACCESS, this table was stored by TCRdb with only in-frame sequences that have V and J called. A share of the clones is absent; for the studies checked, an unresolved V gene accounts for under half, and the remainder has no known explanation. That table gives V, J and clone size, and the DNA gave D and trimming. The sample table holds 250,000 to 300,000 clones, of which 84% were seen once. The ten largest clones take up approximately 4% of the sample.

The V gene is TRBV6-5 and the J gene is TRBJ2-7; D gene: possibly TRBD1, on 6 matching bases. Input material: peripheral blood. This clonotype was obtained from a man aged 55 to 70 with acute or convalescent COVID-19. The DNA reads TGTGCCAGCAAGTTTGGGGCAGGGGCCCCCAGGGAGCAGTACTTC. Translated, this gives CASKFGAGAPREQYF.